This T cell receptor beta chain derives from a study of Ad26.COV2.S vaccination and SARS-CoV-2 variants. The wider study: Ad26.COV2.S was injected intramuscularly once or twice, 56 days apart. Study observations and caveats: Possibly, TCR breadth and depth analyses underestimated total T cell responses.

Indicated treatment: around 19 received Ad26.COV2.S at low or high dose, single or two shots; about 5 received placebo; per-sample allocation not given. Specimens were obtained on day 63 following the first vaccine or placebo injection. In Boston, an adult donor aged 18-55 years took part. Its platform was an Ad26 vector, and its expressed antigen was Wuhan-strain SARS-CoV-2 spike. Turning to this clone: Its matching antigen is unknown.

Measured with immunoSEQ multiplex PCR; TCRdb has only the in-frame clones, and not every one. The table lists around 270,000 clones, roughly 87% of them singletons, with less than 3% in the top ten. The source material was peripheral blood, sampled in a trial of Ad26.COV2.S vaccine versus placebo. This sequence was found in a person aged 18-65 years who received the Ad26.COV2.S COVID-19 vaccine or a placebo.

Here the CDR3 reads CASSQVFGGRPSYEQYF. CDR3 sequence (DNA): TGTGCCAGCAGCCAAGTGTTTGGGGGTCGCCCGTCCTACGAGCAGTACTTC. This sequence joins TRBV3-1 (or the pseudogene TRBV3-2) and TRBJ2-7; D possibly matches TRBD1 or TRBD2 (5 bases each). The CDR3 runs to 17 residues. V lost 1 base and J 1 base, leaving 17 bases between the germline ends. CDR1 and CDR2 from the germline V gene are LGHDT and YNNKEL (reference sequence).